This T cell receptor (beta chain) was identified in a study of T-cell memory formation after mild COVID-19 (dated by TCRdb to 2020 to 2023). For the study in its entirety: Most TCR sequence clusters were specific to one of the two donors. Longitudinal TCRalpha and TCRbeta repertoire sequencing tracked T-cell clones expanding and contracting after mild COVID-19 in two donors. Two young, previously healthy adult volunteers, one female and one male, were included in the cohort.

Sequenced on an Illumina NovaSeq 6000. TCRalpha and TCRbeta cDNA libraries were built by 5'RACE with constant-segment primers, adding sample barcodes and unique molecular identifiers. RNA was extracted from every sample with Trizol reagent. Amplification of the libraries took two PCR steps, and the second step added a second sample barcode plus Illumina TruSeq adapters. Sequencing of libraries was performed on an Illumina NovaSeq with 2 x 150 bp paired-end reads. The published analysis was carried out like this. Reads were demultiplexed and collapsed into UMI-guided consensus sequences with migec v1.2.7. Using mixcr v2.1.11, UMI consensuses were aligned to TRA and TRB V and J templates and then assembled into clonotypes. A clonotype was counted as expanded or contracted only when both edgeR and NoisET called the clonotype significant, with the noise models trained on biological replicates. For edgeR calls, the thresholds were a false discovery rate-adjusted p below 0.01 and a log2 fold-change of 1. PCA with hierarchical clustering of max-normalized trajectories of the 1000 most abundant clonotypes was used as exploratory dynamics analysis. The CD4 or CD8 phenotype of responding clones was assigned using the separately sequenced CD4+ and CD8+ repertoires. Starting from the raw public reads, TCRdb applied fastp trimming at Q25, assembled clones with MiXCR and retained in-frame beta chains. Each CDR3 protein gets just one entry, which takes the most common genes and DNA from the rows behind it. For this entry, the V and J calls and clone size follow TCRdb and not the study's own pipeline. The sample table contains under 300,000 distinct CDR3 sequences; only one count was recorded for 15% to 20% of them. 22% of the sample is in the top ten clones.

This clonotype was observed a few times. What antigen it recognizes has not been identified. No much larger clone is present one base from it, and per-base qualities are unavailable. Results and caveats for the whole study, not just this receptor: Contracting CD4+ clones appeared mostly in the CM and EM memory subsets, whereas CD8+ clones were enriched in EMRA. Some responding clones were detected in pre-infection memory, suggesting pre-existing cross-reactive memory T cells joined the SARS-CoV-2 response. Whether the second-wave clones peaking on day 37 were SARS-CoV-2 specific was not confirmed. The study included only a couple of mild cases, and larger cohorts that include severe cases with pre-infection samples were judged to be necessary. Balanced CD4/CD8 phenotypes were observed for clones contracting from day 15 to 85, whereas a bias towards CD4+ was observed for a second wave of clones expanding from day 15 to 37.

Reading the germline V gene gives CDR1 MNHEY and CDR2 SVGAGI. Between the V and J ends, shortened by 2 bases and 6 bases respectively, the junction contains 13 bases. From the cysteine through the phenylalanine, the CDR3 covers 14 amino acids. Only the CDR3 part of the read is kept: 42 bases, read in frame from the first base. PBMCs were isolated by Ficoll-Paque density gradient centrifugation. The sequence joins TRBV6-5 to TRBJ1-1; no D gene is confidently identified. Sequencing was done on a sample of PBMCs or a T cell subset sorted from them (not recorded which). This sequence originates from a man aged 18 to 35 who had mild COVID-19 (a few samples of this study predate the infection). The sample titles of this study are shuffled in the database, so cell type and time point are left out; the donor was told from shared clones. The sequence in DNA is TGTGCCAGCAGTTACCGTCGGGTGGGCGCTGAAGCTTTCTTT. Protein translation: CASSYRRVGAEAFF.